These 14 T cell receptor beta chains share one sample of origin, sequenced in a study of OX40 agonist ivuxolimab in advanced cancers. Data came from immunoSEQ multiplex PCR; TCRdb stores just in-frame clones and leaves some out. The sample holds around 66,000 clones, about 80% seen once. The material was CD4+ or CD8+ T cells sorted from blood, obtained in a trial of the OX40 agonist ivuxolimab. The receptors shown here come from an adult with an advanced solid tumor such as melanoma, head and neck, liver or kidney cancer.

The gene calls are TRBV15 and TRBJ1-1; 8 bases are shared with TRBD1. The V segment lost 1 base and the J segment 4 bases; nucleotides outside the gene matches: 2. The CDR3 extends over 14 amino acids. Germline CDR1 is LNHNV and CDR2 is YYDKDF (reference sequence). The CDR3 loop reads CATSRADRGTEAFF. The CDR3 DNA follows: TGTGCCACCAGCAGAGCCGACAGGGGCACTGAAGCTTTCTTT.

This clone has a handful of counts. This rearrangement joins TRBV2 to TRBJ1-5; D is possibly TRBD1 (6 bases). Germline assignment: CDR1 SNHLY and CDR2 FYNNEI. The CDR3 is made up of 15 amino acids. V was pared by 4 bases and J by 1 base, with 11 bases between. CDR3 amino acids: CASSGERGSNQPQHF. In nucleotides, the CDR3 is TGTGCCAGCAGTGGGGAGAGGGGGAGCAATCAGCCCCAGCATTTT.

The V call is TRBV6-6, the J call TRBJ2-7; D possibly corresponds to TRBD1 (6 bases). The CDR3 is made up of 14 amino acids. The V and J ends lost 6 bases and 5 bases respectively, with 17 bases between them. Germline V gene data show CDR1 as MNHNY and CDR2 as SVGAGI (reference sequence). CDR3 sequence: CASSQTGNPNEQYF. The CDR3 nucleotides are TGTGCCAGCAGCCAGACAGGAAACCCTAACGAGCAGTACTTC.

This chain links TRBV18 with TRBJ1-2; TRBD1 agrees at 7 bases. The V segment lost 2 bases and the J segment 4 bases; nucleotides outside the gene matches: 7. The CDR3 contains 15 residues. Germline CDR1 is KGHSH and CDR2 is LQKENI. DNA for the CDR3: TGTGCCAGCTCACCAGGTCCGTCAGGGGGCTATGGCTACACCTTC. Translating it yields CASSPGPSGGYGYTF.

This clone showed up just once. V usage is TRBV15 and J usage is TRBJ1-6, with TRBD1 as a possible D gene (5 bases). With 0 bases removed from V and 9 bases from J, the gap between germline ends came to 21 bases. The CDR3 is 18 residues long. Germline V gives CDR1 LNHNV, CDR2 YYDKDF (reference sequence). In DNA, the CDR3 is TGTGCCACCAGCAGAGATTTAGCAGGCCTCGGGGGGACTTCACCCCTCCACTTT. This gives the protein CATSRDLAGLGGTSPLHF.

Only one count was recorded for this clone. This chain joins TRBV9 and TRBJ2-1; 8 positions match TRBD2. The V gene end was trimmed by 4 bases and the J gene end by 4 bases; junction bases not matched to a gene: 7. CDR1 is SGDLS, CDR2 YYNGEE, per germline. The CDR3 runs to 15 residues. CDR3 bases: TGTGCCAGCAGCTGGAGCGGGGGCGGTTACAATGAGCAGTTCTTC. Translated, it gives CASSWSGGGYNEQFF.

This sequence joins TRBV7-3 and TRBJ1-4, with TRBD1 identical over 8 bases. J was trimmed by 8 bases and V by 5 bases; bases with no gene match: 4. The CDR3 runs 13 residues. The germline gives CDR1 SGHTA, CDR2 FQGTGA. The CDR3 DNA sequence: TGTGCCAGCAGCCAGGGGGCTGGGGAAAAACTGTTTTTT. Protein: CASSQGAGEKLFF.

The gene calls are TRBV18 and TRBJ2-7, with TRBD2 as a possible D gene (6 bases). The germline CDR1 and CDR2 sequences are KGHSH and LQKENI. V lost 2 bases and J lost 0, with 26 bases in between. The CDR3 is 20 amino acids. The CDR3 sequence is CASSPTNSTRRDGSSYEQYF. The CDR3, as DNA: TGTGCCAGCTCACCAACGAACTCGACTAGGAGGGACGGTAGCTCCTACGAGCAGTACTTC.

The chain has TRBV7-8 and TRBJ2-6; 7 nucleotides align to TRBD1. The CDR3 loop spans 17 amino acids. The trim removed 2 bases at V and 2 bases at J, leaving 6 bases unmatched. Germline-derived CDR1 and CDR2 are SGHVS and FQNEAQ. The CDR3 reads CASSLQTGSAGANVLTF. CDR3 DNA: TGTGCCAGCAGCTTACAGACAGGGAGTGCTGGGGCCAACGTCCTGACTTTC. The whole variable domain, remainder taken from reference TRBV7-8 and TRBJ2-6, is GAGVSQSPRYKVAKRGQDVALRCDPISGHVSLFWYQQALGQGPEFLTYFQNEAQLDKSGLPSDRFFAERPEGSVSTLKIQRTQQEDSAVYLCASSLQTGSAGANVLTFGAGSRLTVL.

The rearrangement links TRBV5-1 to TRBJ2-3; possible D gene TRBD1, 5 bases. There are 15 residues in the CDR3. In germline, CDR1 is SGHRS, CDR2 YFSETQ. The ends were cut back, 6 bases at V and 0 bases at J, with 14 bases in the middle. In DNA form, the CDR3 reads TGCGCCAGCACCCTCGACAGCACTAGCACAGATACGCAGTATTTT. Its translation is CASTLDSTSTDTQYF.

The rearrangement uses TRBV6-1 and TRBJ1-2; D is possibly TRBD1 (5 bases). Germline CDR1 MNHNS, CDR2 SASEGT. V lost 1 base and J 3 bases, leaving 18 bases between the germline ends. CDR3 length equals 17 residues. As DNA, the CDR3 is TGTGCCAGCAGTGAAGGGGGCAGGAGACCCGGAGACTATGGCTACACCTTC. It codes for CASSEGGRRPGDYGYTF.

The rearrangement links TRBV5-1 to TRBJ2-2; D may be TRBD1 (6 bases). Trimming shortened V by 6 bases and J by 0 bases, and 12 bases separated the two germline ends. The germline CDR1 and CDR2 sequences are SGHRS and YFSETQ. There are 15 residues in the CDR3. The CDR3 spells CASTLQGANTGELFF. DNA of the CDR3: TGCGCCAGCACCTTACAGGGTGCGAACACCGGGGAGCTGTTTTTT. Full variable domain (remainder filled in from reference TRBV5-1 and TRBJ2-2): KAGVTQTPRYLIKTRGQQVTLSCSPISGHRSVSWYQQTPGQGLQFLFEYFSETQRNKGNFPGRFSGRQFSNSRSEMNVSTLELGDSALYLCASTLQGANTGELFFGEGSRLTVL.

The CDR3 spells CASSQVNEGFYGYTF. In nucleotides, the CDR3 is TGTGCCAGCAGCCAAGTAAACGAGGGGTTTTATGGCTACACCTTC. The chain is built from TRBV4-2 and TRBJ1-2; maybe TRBD1 (5 bases). The germline V gene encodes CDR1 LGHNA and CDR2 YNFKEQ. V shed 1 base and J shed 5 bases, with 14 bases lying between them. CDR3 size: 15 residues.

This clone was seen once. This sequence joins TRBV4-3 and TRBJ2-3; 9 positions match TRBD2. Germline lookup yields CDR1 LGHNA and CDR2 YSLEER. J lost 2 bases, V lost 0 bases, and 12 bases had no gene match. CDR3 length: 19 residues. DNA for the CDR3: TGCGCCAGCAGCCAAGACCCGGGGTCAAGCGGGGGGACCACAGATACGCAGTATTTT. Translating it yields CASSQDPGSSGGTTDTQYF.